This T cell receptor (beta chain) derives from a study of cytomegalovirus exposure and HLA in healthy donors. Study-wide results and caveats: Later work showed greater clonal expansion in HLA-associated TCR beta chains than in equally common others.

All the people who gave samples were healthy bone marrow donors. A multiplex PCR was run with 60 Vbeta primers and 13 Jbeta primers. Using immunoSEQ multiplex PCR, the repertoire was profiled, and TCRdb retains in-frame clones only, with some absent. The top ten hold roughly 1.7% of the sample, which has approximately 160,000 clones, around three quarters seen once. Comments on this clone: Its cognate antigen is unknown.

Trimming removed 2 bases from V and 6 bases from J; junction bases left unmatched: 3. The CDR3 sequence is 13 residues long. The germline gives CDR1 MNHEY, CDR2 SVGAGI. This sequence was found in a woman aged 30 to 39 in good health and CMV-seronegative. This sequence joins TRBV6-5 and TRBJ2-7; 8 bases are shared with TRBD1. Sequencing was done on a sample of PBMCs. The CDR3 nucleotides read TGTGCCAGCAGTTACGGAACAGGGGGCGAGCAGTACTTC. Translation: CASSYGTGGEQYF.